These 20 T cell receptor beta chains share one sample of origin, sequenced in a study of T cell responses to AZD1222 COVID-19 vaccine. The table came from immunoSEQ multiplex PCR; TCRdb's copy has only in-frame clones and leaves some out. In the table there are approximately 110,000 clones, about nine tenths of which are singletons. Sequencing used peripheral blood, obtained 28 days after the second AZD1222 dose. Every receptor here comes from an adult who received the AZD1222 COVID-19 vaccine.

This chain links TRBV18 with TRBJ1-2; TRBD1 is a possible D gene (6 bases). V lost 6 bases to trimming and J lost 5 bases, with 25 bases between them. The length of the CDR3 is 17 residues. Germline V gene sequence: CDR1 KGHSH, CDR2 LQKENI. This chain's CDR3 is CASSPTSGAAGGYGYTF. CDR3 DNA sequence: TGTGCCAGCTCGCCAACCTCAGGGGCCGCCGGGGGATATGGCTACACCTTC. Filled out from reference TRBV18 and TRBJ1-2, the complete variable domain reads NAGVMQNPRHLVRRRGQEARLRCSPMKGHSHVYWYRQLPEEGLKFMVYLQKENIIDESGMPKERFSAEFPKEGPSILRIQQVVRGDSAAYFCASSPTSGAAGGYGYTFGSGTRLTVV.

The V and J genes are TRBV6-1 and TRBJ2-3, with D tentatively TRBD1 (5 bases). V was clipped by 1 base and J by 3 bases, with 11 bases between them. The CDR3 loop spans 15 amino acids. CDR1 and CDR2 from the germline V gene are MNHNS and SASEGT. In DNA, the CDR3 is TGTGCCAGCAGTGAAGGGAAAGGGGATACAGATACGCAGTATTTT. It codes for CASSEGKGDTDTQYF.

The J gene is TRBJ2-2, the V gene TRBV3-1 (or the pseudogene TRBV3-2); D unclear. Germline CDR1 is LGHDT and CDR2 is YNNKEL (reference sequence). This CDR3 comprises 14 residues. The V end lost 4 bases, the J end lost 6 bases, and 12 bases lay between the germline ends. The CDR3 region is CASSPAGYAGELFF. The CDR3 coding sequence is TGTGCCAGCAGCCCCGCCGGGTACGCCGGGGAGCTGTTTTTT.

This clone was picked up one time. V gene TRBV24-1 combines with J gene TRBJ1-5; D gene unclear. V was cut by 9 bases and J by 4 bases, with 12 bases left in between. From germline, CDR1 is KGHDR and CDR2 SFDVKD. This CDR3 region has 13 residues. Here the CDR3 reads CATQKVANQPQHF. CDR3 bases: TGTGCCACCCAAAAGGTCGCAAATCAGCCCCAGCATTTT.

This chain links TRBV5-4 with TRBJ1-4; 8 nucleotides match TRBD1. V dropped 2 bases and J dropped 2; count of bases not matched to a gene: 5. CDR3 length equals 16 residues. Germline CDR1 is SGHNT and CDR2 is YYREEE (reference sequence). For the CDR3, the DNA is TGTGCCAGCAGCTTCGGCAGGGGGCTCACTAATGAAAAACTGTTTTTT. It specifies CASSFGRGLTNEKLFF.

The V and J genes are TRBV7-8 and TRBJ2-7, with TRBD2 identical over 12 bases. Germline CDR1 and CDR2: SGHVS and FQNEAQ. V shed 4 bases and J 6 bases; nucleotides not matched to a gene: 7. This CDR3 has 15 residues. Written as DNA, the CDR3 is TGTGCCAGCAGCTACGGACTAGCGGGAAAAGGCGAGCAGTACTTC. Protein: CASSYGLAGKGEQYF.

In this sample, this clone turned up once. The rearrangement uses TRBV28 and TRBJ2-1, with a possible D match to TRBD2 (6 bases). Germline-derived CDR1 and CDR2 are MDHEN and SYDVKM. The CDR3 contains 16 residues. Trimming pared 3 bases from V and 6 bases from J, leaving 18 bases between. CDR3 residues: CASSLPGTRATNEQFF. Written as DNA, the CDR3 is TGTGCCAGCAGTTTGCCGGGGACTCGGGCGACCAATGAGCAGTTCTTC.

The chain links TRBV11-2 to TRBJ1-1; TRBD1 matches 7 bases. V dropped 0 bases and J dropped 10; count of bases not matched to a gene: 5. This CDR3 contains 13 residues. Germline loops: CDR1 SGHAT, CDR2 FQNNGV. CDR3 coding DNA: TGTGCCAGCAGCTTAGATCCGGCAGGGGGAGCTTTCTTT. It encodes CASSLDPAGGAFF.

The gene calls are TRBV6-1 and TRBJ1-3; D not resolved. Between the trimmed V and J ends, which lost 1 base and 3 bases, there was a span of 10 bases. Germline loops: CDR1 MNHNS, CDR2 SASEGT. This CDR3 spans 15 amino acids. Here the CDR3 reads CASSEERAVGNTIYF. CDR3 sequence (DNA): TGTGCCAGCAGTGAAGAACGGGCGGTTGGAAACACCATATATTTT.

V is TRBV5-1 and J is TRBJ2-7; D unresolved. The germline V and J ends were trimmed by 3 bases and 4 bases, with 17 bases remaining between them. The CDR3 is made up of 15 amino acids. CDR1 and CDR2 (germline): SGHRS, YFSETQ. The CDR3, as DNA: TGCGCCAGCAGCTCTTTCCCGGGTGCCTTATACGAGCAGTACTTC. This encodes CASSSFPGALYEQYF. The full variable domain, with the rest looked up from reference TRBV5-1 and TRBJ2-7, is KAGVTQTPRYLIKTRGQQVTLSCSPISGHRSVSWYQQTPGQGLQFLFEYFSETQRNKGNFPGRFSGRQFSNSRSEMNVSTLELGDSALYLCASSSFPGALYEQYFGPGTRLTVT.

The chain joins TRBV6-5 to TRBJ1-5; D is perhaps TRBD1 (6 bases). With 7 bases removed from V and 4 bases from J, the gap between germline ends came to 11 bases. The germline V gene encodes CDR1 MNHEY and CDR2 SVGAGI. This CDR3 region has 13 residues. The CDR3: CASIGRGNQPQHF. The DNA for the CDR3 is TGTGCCAGCATTGGGAGGGGGAATCAGCCCCAGCATTTT.

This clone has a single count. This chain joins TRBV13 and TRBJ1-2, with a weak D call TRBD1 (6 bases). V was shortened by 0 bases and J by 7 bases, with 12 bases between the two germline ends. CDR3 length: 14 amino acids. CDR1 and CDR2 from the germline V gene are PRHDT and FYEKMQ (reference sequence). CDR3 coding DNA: TGTGCCAGCAGCTTAGGGGGGGCGCTGGGTGGCTACACCTTC. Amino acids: CASSLGGALGGYTF.

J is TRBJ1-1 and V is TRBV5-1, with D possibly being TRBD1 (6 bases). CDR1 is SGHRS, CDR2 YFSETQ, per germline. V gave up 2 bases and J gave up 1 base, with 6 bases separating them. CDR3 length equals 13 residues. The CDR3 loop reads CASSLQGNTEAFF. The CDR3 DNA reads TGCGCCAGCAGCTTACAGGGGAACACTGAAGCTTTCTTT. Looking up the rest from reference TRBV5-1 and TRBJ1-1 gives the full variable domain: KAGVTQTPRYLIKTRGQQVTLSCSPISGHRSVSWYQQTPGQGLQFLFEYFSETQRNKGNFPGRFSGRQFSNSRSEMNVSTLELGDSALYLCASSLQGNTEAFFGQGTRLTVV.

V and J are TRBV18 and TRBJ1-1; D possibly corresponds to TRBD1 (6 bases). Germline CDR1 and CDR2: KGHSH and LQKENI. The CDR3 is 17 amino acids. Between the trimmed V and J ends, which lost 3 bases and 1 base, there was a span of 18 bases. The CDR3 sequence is CASSPTWGRGSNTEAFF. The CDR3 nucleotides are TGTGCCAGCTCACCTACGTGGGGCAGGGGATCGAACACTGAAGCTTTCTTT.

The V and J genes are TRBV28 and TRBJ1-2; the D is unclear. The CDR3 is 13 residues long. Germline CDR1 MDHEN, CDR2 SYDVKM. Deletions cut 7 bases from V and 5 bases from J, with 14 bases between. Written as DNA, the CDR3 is TGTGCCAGCACCATCCCGCAGGATTATGGCTACACCTTC. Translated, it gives CASTIPQDYGYTF.

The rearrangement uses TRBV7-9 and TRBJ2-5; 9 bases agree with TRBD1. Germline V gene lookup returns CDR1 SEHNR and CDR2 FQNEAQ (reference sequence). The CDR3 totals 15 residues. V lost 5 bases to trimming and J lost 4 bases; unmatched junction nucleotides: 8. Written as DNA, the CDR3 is TGTGCCAGCAGCATCCTCACAGGGGGCGGAGAGACCCAGTACTTC. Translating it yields CASSILTGGGETQYF.

In nucleotides, the CDR3 is TGTGCCAGCAGGGAGAGCAATCAGCCCCAGCATTTT. Amino acids: CASRESNQPQHF. This chain connects TRBV28 to TRBJ1-5; no definite D call. This CDR3 has 12 amino acids. Germline CDR1 MDHEN, CDR2 SYDVKM. Trimming took off 6 bases at V and 1 base at J, with 4 bases between the two ends.

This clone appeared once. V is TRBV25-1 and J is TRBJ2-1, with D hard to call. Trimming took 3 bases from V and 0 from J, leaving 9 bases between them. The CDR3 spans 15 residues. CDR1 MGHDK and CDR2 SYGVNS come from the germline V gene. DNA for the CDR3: TGTGCCAGCAGTGATCCCGGCGGCTCCTACAATGAGCAGTTCTTC. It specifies CASSDPGGSYNEQFF.

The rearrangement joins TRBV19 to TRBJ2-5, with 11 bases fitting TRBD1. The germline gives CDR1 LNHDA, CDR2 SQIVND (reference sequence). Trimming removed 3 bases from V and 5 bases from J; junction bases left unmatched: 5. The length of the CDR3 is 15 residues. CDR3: CASSIRTGGGETQYF. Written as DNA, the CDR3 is TGTGCCAGTAGTATCCGGACAGGGGGCGGGGAGACCCAGTACTTC.

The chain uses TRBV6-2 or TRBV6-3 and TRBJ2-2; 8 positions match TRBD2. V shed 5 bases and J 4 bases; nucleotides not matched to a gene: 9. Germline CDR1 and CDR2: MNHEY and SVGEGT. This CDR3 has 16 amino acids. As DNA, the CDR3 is TGTGCCAGCAGTCAACTAGCGGCGAGGGGCACCGGGGAGCTGTTTTTT. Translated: CASSQLAARGTGELFF.